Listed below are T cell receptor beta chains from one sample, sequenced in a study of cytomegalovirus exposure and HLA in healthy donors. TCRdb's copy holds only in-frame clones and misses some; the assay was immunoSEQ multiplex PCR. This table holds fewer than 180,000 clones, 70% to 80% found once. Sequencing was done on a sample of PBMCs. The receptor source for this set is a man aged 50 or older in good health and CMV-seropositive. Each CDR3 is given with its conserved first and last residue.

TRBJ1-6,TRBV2,CASSQRQGGSPLHF
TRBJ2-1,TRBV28,CASSSPPSGSFNEQFF
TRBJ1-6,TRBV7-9,CASSFSRQGLSNSPLHF
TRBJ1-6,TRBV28,CASSTQGAWSPLHF
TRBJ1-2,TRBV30,CAWDPGQTYYGYTF
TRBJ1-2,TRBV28,CASRGTGTGSGYTF
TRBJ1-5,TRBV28,CASSLPDREGQPQHF
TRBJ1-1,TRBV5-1,CASSLEQGETEAFF
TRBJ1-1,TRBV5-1,CASSRGQDNTEAFF
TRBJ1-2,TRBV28,CASSLLRSGGVGYTF
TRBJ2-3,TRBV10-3,CAISDNRDPQYF
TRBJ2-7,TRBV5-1,CASSLILSGYEQYF
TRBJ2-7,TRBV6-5,CASSFRDRGIYEQYF
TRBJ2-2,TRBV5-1,CASSTGQNTGELFF
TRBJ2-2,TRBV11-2,CASSLGLLGGELFF
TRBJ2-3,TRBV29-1,CSVEVWASGKHTDTQYF
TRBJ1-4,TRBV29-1,CSVMDRLYEKLFF
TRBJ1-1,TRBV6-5,CASSEQGATEAFF
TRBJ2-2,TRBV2,CASISGVAGELFF
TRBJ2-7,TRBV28,CASNHGTGSYEQYF
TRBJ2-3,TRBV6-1,CASSERGAGVADTQYF
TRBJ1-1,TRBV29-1,CSVATHAGGNTEAFF
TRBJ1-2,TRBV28,CASRPPDSLYGYTF
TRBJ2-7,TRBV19,CASGRATSYEQYF
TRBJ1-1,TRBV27,CASSRGNTEAFF
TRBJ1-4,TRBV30,CAWSEGPRQGGEKLFF
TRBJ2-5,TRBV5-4,CASSLEAGGRETQYF
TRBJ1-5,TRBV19,CASRHAGPSNQPQHF
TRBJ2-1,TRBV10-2,CASSEPGTSGEQFF
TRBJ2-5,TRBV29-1,CSVGGQDRASSIQETQYF
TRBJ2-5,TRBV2,CASSSGTGQRETQYF
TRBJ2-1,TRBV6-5,CASSYSGTSGWDEQFF
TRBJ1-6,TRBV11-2,CASSLGQDNSPLHF
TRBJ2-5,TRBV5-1,CASSAKLAGDQETQYF
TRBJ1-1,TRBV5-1,CASSFDRVTEAFF
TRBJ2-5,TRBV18,CASSPVARGGWSETQYF
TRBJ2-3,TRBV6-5,CASSYGGNPPDTQYF
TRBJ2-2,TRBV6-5,CASSKKRDTGELFF
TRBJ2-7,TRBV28,CASRGLAGESTYEQYF
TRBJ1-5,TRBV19,CASSSRQGDSNQPQHF
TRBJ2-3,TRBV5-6,CASSYGLAEDTQYF
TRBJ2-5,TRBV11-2,CASSWGGWPYQETQYF
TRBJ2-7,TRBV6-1,CASRDTGSSYEQYF
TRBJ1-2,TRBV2,CASSRQGLAGYTF
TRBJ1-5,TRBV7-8,CASSLTRTGSSNQPQHF
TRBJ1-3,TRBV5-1,CASSLQGSGNTIYF
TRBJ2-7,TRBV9,CASSATGGSYEQYF
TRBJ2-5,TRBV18,CASSPTGLAGSETQYF
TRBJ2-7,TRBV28,CASSLPPGTSDSYEQYF
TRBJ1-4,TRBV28,CASRNLRGEGKGDEKLFF
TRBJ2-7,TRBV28,CASRTGQGYEQYF
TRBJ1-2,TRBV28,CASSPPGQVYGYTF
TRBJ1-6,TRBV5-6,CASSGDRGFYNSPLHF
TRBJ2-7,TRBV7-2,CASSLEAGITYEQYF
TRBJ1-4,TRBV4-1,CASSMVATNEKLFF
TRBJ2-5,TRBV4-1,CASSQVDRGGETQYF
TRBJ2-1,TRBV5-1,CASSTGTSGRARYNEQFF
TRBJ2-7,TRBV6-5,CASSYSPSGTPYEQYF
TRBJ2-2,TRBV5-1,CASSFEGTSGRTGELFF
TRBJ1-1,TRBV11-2,CASSPDRGTEAFF